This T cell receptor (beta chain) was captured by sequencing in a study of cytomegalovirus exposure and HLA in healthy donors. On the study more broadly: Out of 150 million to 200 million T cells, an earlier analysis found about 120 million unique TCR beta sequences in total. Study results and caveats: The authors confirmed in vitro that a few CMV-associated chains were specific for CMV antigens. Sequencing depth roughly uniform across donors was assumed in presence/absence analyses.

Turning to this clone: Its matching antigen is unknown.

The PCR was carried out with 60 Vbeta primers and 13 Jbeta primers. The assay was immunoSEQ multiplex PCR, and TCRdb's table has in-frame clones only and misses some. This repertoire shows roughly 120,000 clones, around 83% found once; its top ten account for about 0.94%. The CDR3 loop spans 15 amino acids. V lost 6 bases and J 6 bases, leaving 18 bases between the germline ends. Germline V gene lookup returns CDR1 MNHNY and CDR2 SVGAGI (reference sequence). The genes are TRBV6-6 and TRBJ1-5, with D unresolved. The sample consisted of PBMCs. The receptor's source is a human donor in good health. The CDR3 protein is CASRPQLSSGQPQHF. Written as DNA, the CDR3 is TGTGCCAGCAGGCCTCAACTTAGTTCAGGTCAGCCCCAGCATTTT.